This TCR beta chain was sequenced during a study of CD8+ T cells in alopecia areata. RNA was extracted and reverse transcribed into cDNA as the sequencing template. Assay used: immunoSEQ multiplex PCR; TCRdb lists only in-frame clones, some missing. This table has 200,000 to 250,000 clones, under 70% appearing once. Treatment specified: oral pan-JAK inhibitor, 5-10 mg twice daily. V lost 2 bases, J lost 5 bases, and 10 bases lay in between. CDR1 is GTSNPN and CDR2 is SVGIG in the germline V gene (reference sequence). The CDR3 is 13 amino acids. The sequencing here drew on CD4+ T cells sorted from blood, taken at week 4, from a patient treated with tofacitinib. This clonotype originated in a human donor with alopecia areata. The chain carries TRBV30 and TRBJ1-5, with D possibly TRBD1 on 5 matching bases. CDR3 protein: CAWSKVGDQPQHF. CDR3 DNA sequence: TGTGCCTGGAGTAAAGTAGGGGATCAGCCCCAGCATTTT.